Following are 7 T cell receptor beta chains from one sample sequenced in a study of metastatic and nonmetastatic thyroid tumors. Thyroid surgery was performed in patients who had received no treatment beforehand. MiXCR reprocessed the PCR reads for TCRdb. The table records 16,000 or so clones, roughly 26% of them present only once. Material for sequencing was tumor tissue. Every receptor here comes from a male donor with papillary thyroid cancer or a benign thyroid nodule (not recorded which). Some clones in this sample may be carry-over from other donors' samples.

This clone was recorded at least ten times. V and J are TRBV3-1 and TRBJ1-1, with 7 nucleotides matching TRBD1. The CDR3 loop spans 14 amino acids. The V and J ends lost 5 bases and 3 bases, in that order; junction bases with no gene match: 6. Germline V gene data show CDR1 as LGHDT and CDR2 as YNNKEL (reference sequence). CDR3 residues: CASSVTGRDTEAFF. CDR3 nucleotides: TGTGCCAGCAGCGTGACAGGGAGGGACACTGAAGCTTTCTTT.

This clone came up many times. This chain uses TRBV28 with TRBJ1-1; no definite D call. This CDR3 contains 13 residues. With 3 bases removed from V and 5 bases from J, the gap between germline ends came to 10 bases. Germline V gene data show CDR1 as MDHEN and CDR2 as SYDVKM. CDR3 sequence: CASSFDPGTEAFF. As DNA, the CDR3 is TGTGCCAGCAGTTTTGACCCTGGGACTGAAGCTTTCTTT.

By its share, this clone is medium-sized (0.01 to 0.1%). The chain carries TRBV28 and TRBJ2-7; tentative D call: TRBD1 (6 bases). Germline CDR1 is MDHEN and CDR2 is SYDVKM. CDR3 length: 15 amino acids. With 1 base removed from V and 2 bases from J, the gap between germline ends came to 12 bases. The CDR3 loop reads CASSLYLDRAYEQYF. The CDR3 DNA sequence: TGTGCCAGCAGTTTATATCTGGACAGAGCCTACGAGCAGTACTTC.

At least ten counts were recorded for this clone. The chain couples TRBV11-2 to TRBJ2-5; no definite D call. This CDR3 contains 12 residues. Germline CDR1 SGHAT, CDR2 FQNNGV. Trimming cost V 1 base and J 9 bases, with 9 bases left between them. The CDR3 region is CASSLGGWAQYF. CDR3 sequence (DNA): TGTGCCAGCAGCTTAGGGGGATGGGCCCAGTACTTC.

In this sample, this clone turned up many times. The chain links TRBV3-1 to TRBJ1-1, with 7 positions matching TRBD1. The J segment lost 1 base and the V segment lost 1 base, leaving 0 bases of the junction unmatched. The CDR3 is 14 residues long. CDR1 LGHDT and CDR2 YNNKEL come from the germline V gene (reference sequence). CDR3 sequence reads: CASSQGQGNTEAFF. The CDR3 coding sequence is TGTGCCAGCAGCCAAGGACAGGGGAACACTGAAGCTTTCTTT.

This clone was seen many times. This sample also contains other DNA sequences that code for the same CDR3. The CDR3 sequence is CASSPQTGLAGEQYF. CDR3 DNA sequence: TGTGCCAGCAGCCCCCAGACAGGGCTTGCAGGCGAGCAGTACTTC. The V gene is TRBV7-3, the J gene TRBJ2-7; 7 nucleotides line up with TRBD1. The junction had 13 bases not matched to a gene; V was cut back by 5 bases and J by 6 bases. The CDR3 covers 15 residues. Germline-derived CDR1 and CDR2 are SGHTA and FQGTGA.

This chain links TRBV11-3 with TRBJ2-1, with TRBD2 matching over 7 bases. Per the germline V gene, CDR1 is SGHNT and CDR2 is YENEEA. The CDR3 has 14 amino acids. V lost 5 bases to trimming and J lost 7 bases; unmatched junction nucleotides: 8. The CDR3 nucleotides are TGTGCCAGCAGCCCTGGGAGGGTTCGGAATGAGCAGTTCTTC. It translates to CASSPGRVRNEQFF.